Described below is a single T cell receptor (beta chain) sequence and its context. Its antigen is not identified. Trimming took 0 bases from V and 2 from J, leaving 7 bases between them. Germline V gene sequence: CDR1 MGHRA, CDR2 YSYEKL. The CDR3 sequence is 14 residues long. The data originate from a study of vaccination effects on CD4 cells after COVID-19. Clones were sequenced by immunoSEQ multiplex PCR, and TCRdb holds only the in-frame ones, with some missing. The table has about 21,000 clones, over 60% seen once; the top ten hold approximately 25%. Study-wide findings and caveats: Only a few convalescent patients and no early post-infection timepoints featured in the study. Among infection- and vaccine-induced clones, marked clonal contraction occurred late after vaccination.

With the ViraFEST assay, the study expanded antigen-specific CD4+ T cells using viral peptide pools, then sequenced them. Scientists isolated CD4+ T cells after a roughly nine-day culture period ended. All vaccine recipients tested negative for nucleocapsid antibodies and had never contracted SARS-CoV-2 infection. Wells containing two million PBMC each were cultured with about 9.4 IU/ml IL-2 and about 10 ug/ml peptides. IL-2 medium was substituted for half the medium on days 3 and 7. The TCR originated in a human donor who received a COVID-19 vaccine. This chain uses TRBV4-1 with TRBJ1-2; D remains unclear. The source was CD4+ T cells from PBMCs cultured with HCoV-NL63 spike peptides, collected before COVID-19 vaccination. This CDR3 is CASSQEHANYGYTF. The CDR3 DNA reads as TGCGCCAGCAGCCAAGAACACGCGAACTATGGCTACACCTTC.